The rows below give T cell receptor beta chains drawn from one sample of a study of regulatory T cells in long-lasting Graves disease. TCRdb processed the multiplex PCR reads anew with MiXCR; each CDR3 protein has one entry. The sample gives about 540,000 distinct CDR3 sequences, approximately 13% of which show up once; 10% is in the top ten. This same sample was also part of a study on T cells in Graves' hyperthyroidism and ophthalmopathy.

The sequencing here drew on peripheral blood mononuclear cells (PBMCs), taken at new diagnosis, from a patient treated with antithyroid drugs. The receptors come from a man between 25 and 39 years old with Graves disease. The CDR3 runs from the conserved cysteine through the conserved F or W. The order of the fields is CDR3 DNA, CDR3 protein, V gene, CDR3 length, J gene, clone size, D gene. D genes are given only for firm matches. Some rows have no size entry. The others give once, few or many, or a class for an expanded clone.

cdr3_nt: TGCAGTGCTAGAGTGGGACACCATAATTCACCCCTCCACTTT
cdr3_aa: CSARVGHHNSPLHF
v_call: TRBV20-1
cdr3_length: 14
j_call: TRBJ1-6
clone_size: few
d_call: NA

cdr3_nt: TGCGCCAGCAGCGAAGAGGTGCGAGGCTACACCTTC
cdr3_aa: CASSEEVRGYTF
v_call: TRBV5-1
cdr3_length: 12
j_call: TRBJ1-2
clone_size: many
d_call: NA

cdr3_nt: TGTGCCAGCAGTTACTCCCTAGCGGGGATTATAAATGAGCAGTTCTTC
cdr3_aa: CASSYSLAGIINEQFF
v_call: TRBV6-5
cdr3_length: 16
j_call: TRBJ2-1
clone_size: many
d_call: TRBD2

cdr3_nt: TGTGCCAGCAGTGTGGGACAGGCAAATGGCTACACCTTC
cdr3_aa: CASSVGQANGYTF
v_call: TRBV28
cdr3_length: 13
j_call: TRBJ1-2
clone_size: many
d_call: TRBD1

cdr3_nt: TGTGCCAGCAGCTTAGAGGGCTCTGGGGCCAACGTCCTGACTTTC
cdr3_aa: CASSLEGSGANVLTF
v_call: TRBV5-1
cdr3_length: 15
j_call: TRBJ2-6
clone_size: many
d_call: NA

cdr3_nt: TGTGCCAGCAGCCGACTTAGCAGGGTTGACGAGCAGTACTTC
cdr3_aa: CASSRLSRVDEQYF
v_call: TRBV13
cdr3_length: 14
j_call: TRBJ2-7
clone_size: NA
d_call: NA

cdr3_nt: TGCGCCAGCAGTGTGGCGGTCTGCCAAGAGACCCAGTACTTC
cdr3_aa: CASSVAVCQETQYF
v_call: TRBV5-1
cdr3_length: 14
j_call: TRBJ2-5
clone_size: NA
d_call: NA

cdr3_nt: TGTGCCATCAGTGAGTCGCTAGGGAAGACTGAAGCTTTCTTT
cdr3_aa: CAISESLGKTEAFF
v_call: TRBV10-3
cdr3_length: 14
j_call: TRBJ1-1
clone_size: many
d_call: NA

cdr3_nt: TGCGCCAGCAGTAGGGACAGGACAAACATTCAGTACTTC
cdr3_aa: CASSRDRTNIQYF
v_call: TRBV10-1
cdr3_length: 13
j_call: TRBJ2-4
clone_size: many
d_call: TRBD1

cdr3_nt: TGTGCCAGCAGGGTAAGCGGGAGCTCAGGGGCCAACGTCCTGACTTTC
cdr3_aa: CASRVSGSSGANVLTF
v_call: TRBV28
cdr3_length: 16
j_call: TRBJ2-6
clone_size: many
d_call: TRBD2

cdr3_nt: TGTGCCAGCAGTTCACCGGGACTAGGGTCCGATACGCAGTATTTT
cdr3_aa: CASSSPGLGSDTQYF
v_call: TRBV12-3/TRBV12-4
cdr3_length: 15
j_call: TRBJ2-3
clone_size: few
d_call: TRBD2

cdr3_nt: TGCAGTGCTAGAGAACTGGCGGGTGGGGGGGCCGAAGCTTTCTTT
cdr3_aa: CSARELAGGGAEAFF
v_call: TRBV20-1
cdr3_length: 15
j_call: TRBJ1-1
clone_size: few
d_call: NA

cdr3_nt: TGTGCCACCCGGGACACCAACACCGGGGAGCTGTTTTTT
cdr3_aa: CATRDTNTGELFF
v_call: TRBV24-1
cdr3_length: 13
j_call: TRBJ2-2
clone_size: many
d_call: NA

cdr3_nt: TGTGCCAGCAGCCCCGCGGACAGGAGCACAGATACGCAGTATTTT
cdr3_aa: CASSPADRSTDTQYF
v_call: TRBV13
cdr3_length: 15
j_call: TRBJ2-3
clone_size: NA
d_call: TRBD1

cdr3_nt: TGTGCCAGCAGCCAGTGGGGGTATTACGAGCAGTACTTC
cdr3_aa: CASSQWGYYEQYF
v_call: TRBV11-2
cdr3_length: 13
j_call: TRBJ2-7
clone_size: many
d_call: NA

cdr3_nt: TGTGCCAGCAGTTGGAGGGGGACTAGCCCTGGTGGGGAGCTGTTTTTT
cdr3_aa: CASSWRGTSPGGELFF
v_call: TRBV11-3
cdr3_length: 16
j_call: TRBJ2-2
clone_size: many
d_call: TRBD2

cdr3_nt: TGTGCCAGCAGCCAAGTACAGGGTGCAGAGCAGTACTTC
cdr3_aa: CASSQVQGAEQYF
v_call: TRBV14
cdr3_length: 13
j_call: TRBJ2-7
clone_size: few
d_call: NA

cdr3_nt: TGCGCCAGCAGCTTTGTAGGGGGCGCCGAGACCCAGTACTTC
cdr3_aa: CASSFVGGAETQYF
v_call: TRBV5-1
cdr3_length: 14
j_call: TRBJ2-5
clone_size: many
d_call: TRBD1

cdr3_nt: TGTGCCAGCAGCCAAGGGGAAAAACTGTTTTTT
cdr3_aa: CASSQGEKLFF
v_call: TRBV16
cdr3_length: 11
j_call: TRBJ1-4
clone_size: many
d_call: NA

cdr3_nt: TGTGCCAGCAGCGGACGACAGGCACCTCTCGAGCAGTACTTC
cdr3_aa: CASSGRQAPLEQYF
v_call: TRBV7-2
cdr3_length: 14
j_call: TRBJ2-7
clone_size: many
d_call: NA

cdr3_nt: TGTGCCAGCAGTCGACTACCCAATGAGCAGTTCTTC
cdr3_aa: CASSRLPNEQFF
v_call: TRBV12-3/TRBV12-4
cdr3_length: 12
j_call: TRBJ2-1
clone_size: many
d_call: NA

cdr3_nt: TGTGCCAGCAGCTTGAGAGCGTATCGGGACAATGAGCGGTTCTTC
cdr3_aa: CASSLRAYRDNERFF
v_call: TRBV5-5
cdr3_length: 15
j_call: TRBJ2-1
clone_size: few
d_call: NA

cdr3_nt: TGTGCCAGCAGTGAGAGGGGGCTGGTCACCGGGGAGCTGTTTTTT
cdr3_aa: CASSERGLVTGELFF
v_call: TRBV6-2/TRBV6-3
cdr3_length: 15
j_call: TRBJ2-2
clone_size: NA
d_call: TRBD1

cdr3_nt: TGTGCCAGCAGCTTGGACAGCGGGAGGTCGGGGGAGCAGTTCTTC
cdr3_aa: CASSLDSGRSGEQFF
v_call: TRBV5-4
cdr3_length: 15
j_call: TRBJ2-1
clone_size: many
d_call: TRBD2

cdr3_nt: TGTGCCAGCACCCCCATCGGTAGCGGCCGAACCTACGAGCAGTACTTC
cdr3_aa: CASTPIGSGRTYEQYF
v_call: TRBV6-1
cdr3_length: 16
j_call: TRBJ2-7
clone_size: NA
d_call: NA

cdr3_nt: TGTGCCAGCAGTTTAGTGGGGAATTATAATGAAAAACTGTTTTTT
cdr3_aa: CASSLVGNYNEKLFF
v_call: TRBV12-3/TRBV12-4
cdr3_length: 15
j_call: TRBJ1-4
clone_size: few
d_call: NA

cdr3_nt: TGTGCCAGCACCGACATTACACGGACGGACGAAGCTTTCTTT
cdr3_aa: CASTDITRTDEAFF
v_call: TRBV6-1
cdr3_length: 14
j_call: TRBJ1-1
clone_size: many
d_call: NA

cdr3_nt: TGTGCCAGCAGCTTAGAATGGTCTAATGAAAAACTGTTTTTT
cdr3_aa: CASSLEWSNEKLFF
v_call: TRBV7-9
cdr3_length: 14
j_call: TRBJ1-4
clone_size: few
d_call: NA

cdr3_nt: TGTGCCTGGGGACAGGACTATATGATCACAGATACGCAGTATTTT
cdr3_aa: CAWGQDYMITDTQYF
v_call: TRBV30
cdr3_length: 15
j_call: TRBJ2-3
clone_size: NA
d_call: NA

cdr3_nt: TGTGCCAGCAGTTTAAGGGGGCGTCCGGAGACCCAGTACTTC
cdr3_aa: CASSLRGRPETQYF
v_call: TRBV27
cdr3_length: 14
j_call: TRBJ2-5
clone_size: many
d_call: TRBD1

cdr3_nt: TGCAGTGCTAGAGTAATAGGTGTCCGCCTCACCTTC
cdr3_aa: CSARVIGVRLTF
v_call: TRBV20-1
cdr3_length: 12
j_call: TRBJ1-2
clone_size: NA
d_call: NA

cdr3_nt: TGTGCCACCAGTGACGCATCTTTGGGAGCGGGAGAGCACTTC
cdr3_aa: CATSDASLGAGEHF
v_call: TRBV24-1
cdr3_length: 14
j_call: TRBJ2-1
clone_size: NA
d_call: TRBD2